The clone carrying this TCR beta chain was counted only a few times. Antigen unknown. These data are taken from a study of cytomegalovirus exposure and HLA in healthy donors. Whole-study context: Researchers found that more than 70% of 398 genotyped donors fell within the Caucasian-associated ancestry cluster.

The PCR made use of 60 Vbeta and 13 Jbeta primers. Generated by immunoSEQ multiplex PCR, the TCRdb table keeps only in-frame clones and is missing some. The sample records about 140,000 clones, more than 60% being singletons. Looked up from germline, CDR1 is MDHEN and CDR2 is SYDVKM. V lost 7 bases, J lost 0 bases, and 13 bases lay in between. This CDR3 comprises 15 residues. Study results and limitations: Presence/absence analyses rested on an assumption that sequencing depth was roughly uniform across donors. A later analysis reportedly identified an Asian-associated ancestry cluster as carrying fewer N-insertions than the approximately 670-donor mean. Within a later analysis, the majority of CMV-associated TCR beta chains appeared HLA-restricted.

This TCR came from a male donor in good health and CMV-seronegative. Sequenced input: PBMCs. The chain has TRBV28 and TRBJ1-3; D may be TRBD1 (6 bases). DNA for the CDR3: TGTGCCAGCACCAGGGGTTCCAGCTCTGGAAACACCATATATTTT. Translated: CASTRGSSSGNTIYF.